A single sample is the source of the 8 T cell receptor beta chains below, sequenced in a study of blood T cell repertoires in COVID-19. The assay was immunoSEQ multiplex PCR, and TCRdb's table has in-frame clones only and misses some. The table includes 120,000 to 150,000 clones, approximately 87% detected once. The specimen sequenced was peripheral blood. All receptors come from a woman between 45 and 65 years old with active or convalescent COVID-19.

This clone has only one observation. V usage is TRBV15 and J usage is TRBJ2-5; 10 positions agree with TRBD1. Germline values: CDR1 LNHNV, CDR2 YYDKDF (reference sequence). The ends lost 5 bases at V and 3 bases at J; junction bases unmatched: 6. CDR3 length equals 15 residues. This CDR3 reads CATSVTGGAEETQYF. In DNA, the CDR3 is TGTGCCACCAGCGTGACAGGGGGCGCAGAAGAGACCCAGTACTTC.

The V call is TRBV12-5, the J call TRBJ2-7; D gene uncertain. With 1 base removed from V and 0 bases from J, the gap between germline ends came to 10 bases. Germline lookup yields CDR1 LGHNT and CDR2 FRNRAP. This CDR3 is 15 amino acids long. CDR3 loop: CASGLGNSLSYEQYF. As DNA, the CDR3 is TGTGCTAGTGGTTTGGGAAACAGTCTCTCCTACGAGCAGTACTTC.

The rearrangement joins TRBV3-1 (or the pseudogene TRBV3-2) to TRBJ2-1; D is ambiguous. Germline CDR1 and CDR2: LGHDT and YNNKEL (reference sequence). V was clipped by 0 bases and J by 4 bases, with 10 bases between them. This CDR3 is built from 15 residues. The CDR3 nucleotides read TGTGCCAGCAGCCAAGATGCAGGTCGGTACAATGAGCAGTTCTTC. As protein: CASSQDAGRYNEQFF.

A single count supports this clone. The chain is built from TRBV7-8 and TRBJ2-7; D remains ambiguous. The CDR3 totals 13 residues. The V gene lost 5 bases and the J gene lost 0 bases, with 8 bases spanning the gap. Germline loops: CDR1 SGHVS, CDR2 FQNEAQ. The CDR3 region has the DNA TGTGCCAGCAGCCGGGCCTTCTCCTACGAGCAGTACTTC. Protein product: CASSRAFSYEQYF.

This clone was counted once. V usage is TRBV19 and J usage is TRBJ2-1, with TRBD2 identical over 11 bases. The CDR3 has 18 amino acids. Germline-derived CDR1 and CDR2 are LNHDA and SQIVND (reference sequence). The ends lost 0 bases at V and 4 bases at J; junction bases unmatched: 8. For the CDR3, the DNA is TGTGCCAGTAGTATAGAGGGACTAGCGGCAACCGGATACAATGAGCAGTTCTTC. Encoded protein: CASSIEGLAATGYNEQFF.

Only one count was recorded for this clone. V is TRBV6-4 and J is TRBJ2-2, with TRBD1 matching 11 bases. Per germline, CDR1 MRHNA and CDR2 SNTAGT. The CDR3 totals 15 residues. V lost 3 bases and J lost 6; bases outside the gene matches: 3. CDR3 protein: CASSEQGQGAGELFF. CDR3 coding DNA: TGTGCCAGCAGTGAACAGGGACAGGGGGCCGGGGAGCTGTTTTTT.

This sequence joins TRBV15 and TRBJ1-5, with TRBD1 identical over 8 bases. This CDR3 contains 15 residues. The germline V gene has CDR1 LNHNV and CDR2 YYDKDF (reference sequence). V trimming: 5 bases; J trimming: 6 bases; junction bases outside the gene matches: 9. The CDR3 nucleotides read TGTGCCACCAGCGGACGGACAGGGAGGGCTCAGCCCCAGCATTTT. Its translation: CATSGRTGRAQPQHF.

The V call is TRBV4-3, the J call TRBJ2-1; perhaps TRBD2 as D (6 bases). V gave up 1 base and J gave up 7 bases, with 17 bases separating them. This CDR3 has 16 amino acids. Looked up from germline, CDR1 is LGHNA and CDR2 is YSLEER. In DNA, the CDR3 is TGCGCCAGCAGCCAAGTGACGCCGGGAGTCGGGAATGAGCAGTTCTTC. Translated, it gives CASSQVTPGVGNEQFF.